A selection of T cell receptor beta chains follows, all from one sample in a study of T cell changes during pregnancy in multiple sclerosis. Libraries were prepared by immunoSEQ multiplex PCR; TCRdb keeps only in-frame clonotypes and omits some of them. The sample includes 50,000 to 70,000 clones, roughly 90% of them seen just once. Specimen: CD8+ T cells from peripheral blood mononuclear cells, collected before pregnancy. All receptors derive from a female donor with multiple sclerosis, enrolled in a pregnancy study. CDR3s include the opening cysteine and the closing phenylalanine or tryptophan. The D gene is left open where the match is weak. Size is omitted from some rows. Given values are once, few, many or a class for expanded clones.

v_call,j_call,d_call,clone_size,cdr3_aa,cdr3_nt
TRBV27,TRBJ2-1,TRBD2,.,CASSLFGLAVYNEQFF,TGTGCCAGCAGTTTATTTGGACTAGCGGTTTACAATGAGCAGTTCTTC
TRBV7-9,TRBJ2-2,TRBD2,once,CASSGLAGMTGELFF,TGTGCCAGCAGCGGACTAGCGGGTATGACCGGGGAGCTGTTTTTT
TRBV27,TRBJ2-7,TRBD2,.,CASSDTGGSYEQYF,TGTGCCAGCAGCGACACGGGGGGTTCCTACGAGCAGTACTTC
TRBV6-5,TRBJ2-5,.,.,CAVSSDTQETQYF,TGTGCCGTATCCTCGGACACCCAAGAGACCCAGTACTTC
TRBV11-2,TRBJ1-1,.,once,CASRANTEAFF,TGTGCCAGCAGAGCGAACACTGAAGCTTTCTTT
TRBV7-2,TRBJ1-2,.,.,CASSLPGIMNGYTF,TGTGCCAGCAGCTTACCAGGGATAATGAATGGCTACACCTTC
TRBV5-1,TRBJ2-3,.,.,CASSLPEDADTQYF,TGCGCCAGCAGCTTGCCTGAGGATGCAGATACGCAGTATTTT
TRBV13,TRBJ2-2,.,.,CASSLVPRQDNTGELFF,TGTGCCAGCAGCTTAGTCCCCCGACAGGATAACACCGGGGAGCTGTTTTTT
TRBV4-1,TRBJ2-1,.,.,CASSQRGLAVLNEQFF,TGCGCCAGCAGCCAAAGGGGACTCGCCGTCCTCAATGAGCAGTTCTTC
TRBV13,TRBJ2-7,.,.,CASSSGIYEQYF,TGTGCCAGCAGCTCCGGGATCTACGAGCAGTACTTC
TRBV7-9,TRBJ2-7,.,.,CASSLGMREQYF,TGTGCCAGCAGCTTAGGAATGCGGGAGCAGTACTTC
TRBV5-1,TRBJ1-1,.,.,CASTSEVDLNTEAFF,TGCGCCAGCACCTCTGAGGTAGACCTGAACACTGAAGCTTTCTTT
TRBV27,TRBJ2-7,.,once,CASSPAQGYYEQYF,TGTGCCAGCAGCCCTGCACAGGGTTACTACGAGCAGTACTTC
TRBV19,TRBJ2-7,.,.,CASSIGADSWGTYEQYF,TGTGCCAGTAGTATAGGTGCAGACAGTTGGGGCACCTACGAGCAGTACTTC
TRBV7-8,TRBJ2-7,TRBD2,.,CASSPPALGGELEQYF,TGTGCCAGCAGCCCCCCGGCACTGGGGGGGGAGCTCGAGCAGTACTTC
TRBV2,TRBJ2-7,TRBD2,.,CASIAGVSSYEQYF,TGTGCCAGCATCGCGGGGGTGAGCTCCTACGAGCAGTACTTC
TRBV7-9,TRBJ1-2,.,.,CASTHTGSSDYGYTF,TGTGCCAGCACCCATACAGGGTCCTCGGACTATGGCTACACCTTC
TRBV25-1,TRBJ1-1,TRBD1,once,CASGTGTEAFF,TGTGCCAGCGGGACAGGGACTGAAGCTTTCTTT
TRBV5-6,TRBJ1-4,.,.,CASSLFPRFEKLFF,TGTGCCAGCAGCTTGTTTCCGAGGTTCGAAAAACTGTTTTTT
TRBV6-6,TRBJ1-2,TRBD1,.,CASRAGGDYGYTF,TGTGCCAGCAGGGCAGGGGGCGACTATGGCTACACCTTC
TRBV29-1,TRBJ2-7,TRBD2,.,CSVELAGAYEQYF,TGCAGCGTTGAACTAGCGGGGGCCTACGAGCAGTACTTC
TRBV10-3,TRBJ2-1,TRBD2,.,CAISTTSGGAGEQFF,TGTGCCATCAGTACTACTAGCGGGGGGGCTGGGGAGCAGTTCTTC
TRBV13,TRBJ2-5,TRBD2,.,CASSLGGSGGVQETQYF,TGTGCCAGCAGCTTAGGTGGTAGCGGGGGGGTACAAGAGACCCAGTACTTC
TRBV12-5,TRBJ2-3,.,.,CASGFGMEGFGTDTQYF,TGTGCTAGTGGTTTTGGAATGGAGGGTTTTGGCACAGATACGCAGTATTTT
TRBV5-1,TRBJ2-1,TRBD2,.,CASSGGTNYNEQFF,TGCGCCAGCAGCGGCGGGACTAACTACAATGAGCAGTTCTTC
TRBV2,TRBJ2-7,.,.,CASRYDSSYEQYF,TGTGCCAGCAGGTATGACAGCTCCTACGAGCAGTACTTC
TRBV5-1,TRBJ2-7,TRBD2,.,CASSLRSSGGPESSYEQYF,TGCGCCAGCAGCTTGAGGTCTAGCGGGGGGCCCGAGAGCTCCTACGAGCAGTACTTC
TRBV13,TRBJ1-4,.,.,CASSLGGGEKLFF,TGTGCCAGCAGCTTAGGGGGGGGTGAAAAACTGTTTTTT
TRBV13,TRBJ2-1,.,.,CASSFPLSSYNEQFF,TGTGCCAGCAGTTTCCCACTGAGCTCCTACAATGAGCAGTTCTTC
TRBV14,TRBJ2-3,.,.,CASTSGDTQYF,TGTGCCAGCACCTCGGGGGATACGCAGTATTTT
TRBV7-9,TRBJ1-2,.,.,CASSYTYGYTF,TGTGCCAGCAGCTACACATATGGCTACACCTTC
TRBV6-1,TRBJ1-4,.,.,CASSIHRVGSEKLFF,TGTGCCAGCAGTATCCACAGGGTAGGGTCTGAAAAACTGTTTTTT
TRBV29-1,TRBJ2-1,.,.,CSVDMNEQFF,TGCAGCGTTGACATGAATGAGCAGTTCTTC
TRBV25-1,TRBJ1-2,TRBD1,.,CASSELDREDGYTF,TGTGCCAGCAGTGAATTGGACAGGGAGGATGGCTACACCTTC
TRBV13,TRBJ2-7,.,once,CASSQGRGSYEQYF,TGTGCCAGCAGCCAGGGGAGGGGCAGCTACGAGCAGTACTTC